The entry that follows covers one T cell receptor beta chain sequence. This sample is drawn from a study of blood T cell repertoires in COVID-19. Study overall: There were acute and convalescent COVID-19 samples, and they came from the United States, Italy and Spain.

The germline V gene encodes CDR1 SGDLS and CDR2 YYNGEE. V shed 0 bases, J shed 0 bases, and the junction held 1 base outside the gene matches. There are 15 residues in the CDR3. The data were produced by immunoSEQ multiplex PCR, yet TCRdb's version contains in-frame clones alone and is incomplete. Here the sample spans 75,000 to 90,000 clones, about 73% being singletons. The chain links TRBV9 to TRBJ1-2; 8 positions match TRBD1. This TCR was sampled from a man in his sixties with COVID-19, enrolled during active disease. Sequenced material: peripheral blood. This chain's CDR3 is CASSVGQGTNYGYTF. The CDR3 region has the DNA TGTGCCAGCAGCGTAGGACAGGGGACTAACTATGGCTACACCTTC.